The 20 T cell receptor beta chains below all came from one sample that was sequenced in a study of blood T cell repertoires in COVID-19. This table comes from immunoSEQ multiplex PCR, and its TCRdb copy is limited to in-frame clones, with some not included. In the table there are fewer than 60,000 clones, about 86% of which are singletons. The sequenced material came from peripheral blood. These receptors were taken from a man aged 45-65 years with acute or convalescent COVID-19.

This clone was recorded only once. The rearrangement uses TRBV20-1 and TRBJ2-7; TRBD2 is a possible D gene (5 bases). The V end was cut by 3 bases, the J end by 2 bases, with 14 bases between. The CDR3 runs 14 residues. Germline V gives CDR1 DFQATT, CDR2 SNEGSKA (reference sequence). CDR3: CSASEGAEAYEQYF. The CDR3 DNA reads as TGCAGTGCTAGTGAGGGAGCCGAAGCCTACGAGCAGTACTTC.

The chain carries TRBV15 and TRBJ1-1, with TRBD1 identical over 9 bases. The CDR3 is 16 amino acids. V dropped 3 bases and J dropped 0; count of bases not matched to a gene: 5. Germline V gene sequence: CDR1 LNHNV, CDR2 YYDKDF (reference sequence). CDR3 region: CATSSYRGRMNTEAFF. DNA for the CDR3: TGTGCCACCAGCAGCTACAGGGGGCGAATGAACACTGAAGCTTTCTTT. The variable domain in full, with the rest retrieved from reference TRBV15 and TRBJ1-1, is DAMVIQNPRYQVTQFGKPVTLSCSQTLNHNVMYWYQQKSSQAPKLLFHYYDKDFNNEADTPDNFQSRRPNTSFCFLDIRSPGLGDTAMYLCATSSYRGRMNTEAFFGQGTRLTVV.

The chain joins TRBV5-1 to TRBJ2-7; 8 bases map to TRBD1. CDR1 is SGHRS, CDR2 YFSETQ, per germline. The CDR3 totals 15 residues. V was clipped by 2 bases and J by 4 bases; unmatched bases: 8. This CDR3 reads CASSLQGGQLYEQYF. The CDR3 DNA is TGCGCCAGCAGCTTACAGGGGGGCCAGCTTTACGAGCAGTACTTC. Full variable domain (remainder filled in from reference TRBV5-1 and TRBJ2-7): KAGVTQTPRYLIKTRGQQVTLSCSPISGHRSVSWYQQTPGQGLQFLFEYFSETQRNKGNFPGRFSGRQFSNSRSEMNVSTLELGDSALYLCASSLQGGQLYEQYFGPGTRLTVT.

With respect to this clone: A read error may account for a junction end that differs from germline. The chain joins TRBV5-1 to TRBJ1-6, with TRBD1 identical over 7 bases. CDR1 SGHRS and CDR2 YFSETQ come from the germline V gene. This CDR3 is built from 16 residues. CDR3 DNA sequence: TGCGCCCGCAGCTTGGAAGGGGGCCAGGGGGGTTCACCCCTCCACTTT. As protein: CARSLEGGQGGSPLHF. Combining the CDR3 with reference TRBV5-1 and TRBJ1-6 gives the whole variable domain KAGVTQTPRYLIKTRGQQVTLSCSPISGHRSVSWYQQTPGQGLQFLFEYFSETQRNKGNFPGRFSGRQFSNSRSEMNVSTLELGDSALYLCARSLEGGQGGSPLHFGNGTRLTVT.

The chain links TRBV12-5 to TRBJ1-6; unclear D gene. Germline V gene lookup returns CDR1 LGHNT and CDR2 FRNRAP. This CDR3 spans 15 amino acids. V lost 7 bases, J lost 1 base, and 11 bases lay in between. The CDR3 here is CASAPSGSYNSPLHF. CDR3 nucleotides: TGTGCTAGTGCCCCATCGGGGTCCTATAATTCACCCCTCCACTTT.

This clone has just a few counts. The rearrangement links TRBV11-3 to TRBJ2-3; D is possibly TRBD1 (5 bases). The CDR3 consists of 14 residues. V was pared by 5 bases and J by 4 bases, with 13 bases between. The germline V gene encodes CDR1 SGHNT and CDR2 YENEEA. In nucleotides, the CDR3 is TGTGCCAGCAGCCTAACGCAGGGTGCAGATACGCAGTATTTT. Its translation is CASSLTQGADTQYF.

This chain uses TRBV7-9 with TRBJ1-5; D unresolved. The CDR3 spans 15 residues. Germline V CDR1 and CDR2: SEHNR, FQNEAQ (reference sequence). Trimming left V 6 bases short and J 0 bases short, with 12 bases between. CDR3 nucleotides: TGTGCCAGCAGTAGCGGGTTTTATAGCAATCAGCCCCAGCATTTT. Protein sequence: CASSSGFYSNQPQHF.

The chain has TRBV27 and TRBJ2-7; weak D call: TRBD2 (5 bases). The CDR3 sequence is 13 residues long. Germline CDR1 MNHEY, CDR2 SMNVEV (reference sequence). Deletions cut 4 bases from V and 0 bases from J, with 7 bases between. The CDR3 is CASSSGISYEQYF. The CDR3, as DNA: TGTGCCAGCAGTTCCGGGATCTCCTACGAGCAGTACTTC.

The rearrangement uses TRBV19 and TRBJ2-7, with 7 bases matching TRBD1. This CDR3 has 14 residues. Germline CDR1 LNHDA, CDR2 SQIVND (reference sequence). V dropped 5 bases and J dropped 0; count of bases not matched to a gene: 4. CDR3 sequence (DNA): TGTGCCAGTAGTCTAAGACAGGGCTCCTACGAGCAGTACTTC. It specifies CASSLRQGSYEQYF.

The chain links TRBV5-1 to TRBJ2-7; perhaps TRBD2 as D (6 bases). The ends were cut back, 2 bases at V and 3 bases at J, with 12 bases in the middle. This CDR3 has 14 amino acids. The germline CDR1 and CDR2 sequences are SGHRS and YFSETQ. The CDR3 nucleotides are TGCGCCAGCAGCTTCGCGGGAAAGGACTACGAGCAGTACTTC. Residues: CASSFAGKDYEQYF.

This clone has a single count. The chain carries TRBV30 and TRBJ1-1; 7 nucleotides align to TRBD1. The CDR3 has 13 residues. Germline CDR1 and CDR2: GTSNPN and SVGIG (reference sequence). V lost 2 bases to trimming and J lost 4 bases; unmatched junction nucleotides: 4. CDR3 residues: CAWSPSGGTEAFF. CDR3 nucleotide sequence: TGTGCCTGGAGTCCCTCAGGGGGCACTGAAGCTTTCTTT.

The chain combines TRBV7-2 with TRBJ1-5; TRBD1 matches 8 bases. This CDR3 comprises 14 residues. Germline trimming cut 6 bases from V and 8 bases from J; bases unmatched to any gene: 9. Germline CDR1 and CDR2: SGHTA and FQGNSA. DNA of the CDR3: TGTGCCAGCAGGGTACAGGGGGATGAGGAGCCCCAGCATTTT. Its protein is CASRVQGDEEPQHF.

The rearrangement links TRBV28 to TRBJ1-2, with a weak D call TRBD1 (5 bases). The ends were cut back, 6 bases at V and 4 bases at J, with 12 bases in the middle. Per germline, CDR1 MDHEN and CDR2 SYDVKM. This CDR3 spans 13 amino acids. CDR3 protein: CASRIGTAYGYTF. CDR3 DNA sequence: TGTGCCAGCAGAATAGGGACTGCCTATGGCTACACCTTC.

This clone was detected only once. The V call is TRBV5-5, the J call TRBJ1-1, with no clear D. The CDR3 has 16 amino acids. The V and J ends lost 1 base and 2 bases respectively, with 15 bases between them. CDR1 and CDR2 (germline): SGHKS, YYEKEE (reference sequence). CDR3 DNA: TGTGCCAGCAGCTTGTCCTTTAGCTTCCTCAACACTGAAGCTTTCTTT. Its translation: CASSLSFSFLNTEAFF. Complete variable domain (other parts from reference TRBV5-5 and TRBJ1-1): DAGVTQSPTHLIKTRGQQVTLRCSPISGHKSVSWYQQVLGQGPQFIFQYYEKEERGRGNFPDRFSARQFPNYSSELNVNALLLGDSALYLCASSLSFSFLNTEAFFGQGTRLTVV.

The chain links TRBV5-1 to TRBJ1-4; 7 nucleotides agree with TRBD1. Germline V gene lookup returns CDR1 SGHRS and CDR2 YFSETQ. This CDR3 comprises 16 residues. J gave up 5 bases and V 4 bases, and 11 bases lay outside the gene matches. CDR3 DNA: TGCGCCAGCAGCAAAAGTCCGGGACAGATAAATGAAAAACTGTTTTTT. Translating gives CASSKSPGQINEKLFF.

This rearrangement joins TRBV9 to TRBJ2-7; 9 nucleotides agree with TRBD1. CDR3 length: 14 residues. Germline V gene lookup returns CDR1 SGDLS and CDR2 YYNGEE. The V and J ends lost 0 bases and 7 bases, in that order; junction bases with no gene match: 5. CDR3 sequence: CASSVEQGAGEQYF. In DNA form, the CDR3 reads TGTGCCAGCAGCGTAGAACAGGGGGCAGGGGAGCAGTACTTC.

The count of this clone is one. CDR3: CASSFYPPGITNEKLFF. The DNA of the CDR3 is TGTGCCAGCAGTTTTTACCCCCCGGGGATAACTAATGAAAAACTGTTTTTT. The rearrangement uses TRBV27 and TRBJ1-4; D not certain. The germline V gene encodes CDR1 MNHEY and CDR2 SMNVEV (reference sequence). This CDR3 is 17 amino acids long. V dropped 3 bases and J dropped 1 base, with 15 bases sitting between them. Supplemented by reference TRBV27 and TRBJ1-4, the full variable domain reads EAQVTQNPRYLITVTGKKLTVTCSQNMNHEYMSWYRQDPGLGLRQIYYSMNVEVTDKGDVPEGYKVSRKEKRNFPLILESPSPNQTSLYFCASSFYPPGITNEKLFFGSGTQLSVL.

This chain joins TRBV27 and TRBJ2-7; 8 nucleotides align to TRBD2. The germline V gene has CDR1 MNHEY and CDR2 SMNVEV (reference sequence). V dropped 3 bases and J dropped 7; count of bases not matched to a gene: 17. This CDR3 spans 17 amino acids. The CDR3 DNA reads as TGTGCCAGCAGTTTTAACCCCCGGGACGGGAGGGCGCGGGAGCAGTACTTC. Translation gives CASSFNPRDGRAREQYF.

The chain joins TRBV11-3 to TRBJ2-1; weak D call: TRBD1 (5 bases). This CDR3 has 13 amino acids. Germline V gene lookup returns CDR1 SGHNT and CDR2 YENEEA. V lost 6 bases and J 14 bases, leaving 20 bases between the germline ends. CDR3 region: CASSPNQGTEKFF. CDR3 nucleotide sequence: TGTGCCAGCAGTCCCAACCAGGGAACCGAAAAGTTCTTC.

Written as DNA, the CDR3 is TGTGCCAGCAGTGCCACAGGCGGAGAGCAGTACTTC. It translates to CASSATGGEQYF. The chain combines TRBV2 with TRBJ2-7, with D perhaps TRBD1 (5 bases). Deletions cut 4 bases from V and 7 bases from J, with 11 bases between. The CDR3 has 12 amino acids. The germline V gene encodes CDR1 SNHLY and CDR2 FYNNEI.